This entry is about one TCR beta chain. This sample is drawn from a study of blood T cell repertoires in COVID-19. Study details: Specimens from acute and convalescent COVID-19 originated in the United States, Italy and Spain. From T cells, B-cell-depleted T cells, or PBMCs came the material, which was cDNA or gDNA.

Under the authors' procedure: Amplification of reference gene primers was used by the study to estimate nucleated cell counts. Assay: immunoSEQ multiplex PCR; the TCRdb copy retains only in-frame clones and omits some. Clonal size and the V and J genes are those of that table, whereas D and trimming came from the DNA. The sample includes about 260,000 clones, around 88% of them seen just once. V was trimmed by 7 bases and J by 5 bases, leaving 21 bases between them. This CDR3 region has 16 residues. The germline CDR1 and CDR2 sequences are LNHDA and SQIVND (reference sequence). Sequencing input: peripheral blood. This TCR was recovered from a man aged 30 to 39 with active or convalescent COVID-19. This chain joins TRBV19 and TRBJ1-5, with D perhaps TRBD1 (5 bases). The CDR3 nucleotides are TGTGCCAGTACGCCCGACGACAGAGACGGGTATCAGCCCCAGCATTTT. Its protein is CASTPDDRDGYQPQHF. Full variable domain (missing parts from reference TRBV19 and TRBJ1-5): DGGITQSPKYLFRKEGQNVTLSCEQNLNHDAMYWYRQDPGQGLRLIYYSQIVNDFQKGDIAEGYSVSREKKESFPLTVTSAQKNPTAFYLCASTPDDRDGYQPQHFGDGTRLSIL.